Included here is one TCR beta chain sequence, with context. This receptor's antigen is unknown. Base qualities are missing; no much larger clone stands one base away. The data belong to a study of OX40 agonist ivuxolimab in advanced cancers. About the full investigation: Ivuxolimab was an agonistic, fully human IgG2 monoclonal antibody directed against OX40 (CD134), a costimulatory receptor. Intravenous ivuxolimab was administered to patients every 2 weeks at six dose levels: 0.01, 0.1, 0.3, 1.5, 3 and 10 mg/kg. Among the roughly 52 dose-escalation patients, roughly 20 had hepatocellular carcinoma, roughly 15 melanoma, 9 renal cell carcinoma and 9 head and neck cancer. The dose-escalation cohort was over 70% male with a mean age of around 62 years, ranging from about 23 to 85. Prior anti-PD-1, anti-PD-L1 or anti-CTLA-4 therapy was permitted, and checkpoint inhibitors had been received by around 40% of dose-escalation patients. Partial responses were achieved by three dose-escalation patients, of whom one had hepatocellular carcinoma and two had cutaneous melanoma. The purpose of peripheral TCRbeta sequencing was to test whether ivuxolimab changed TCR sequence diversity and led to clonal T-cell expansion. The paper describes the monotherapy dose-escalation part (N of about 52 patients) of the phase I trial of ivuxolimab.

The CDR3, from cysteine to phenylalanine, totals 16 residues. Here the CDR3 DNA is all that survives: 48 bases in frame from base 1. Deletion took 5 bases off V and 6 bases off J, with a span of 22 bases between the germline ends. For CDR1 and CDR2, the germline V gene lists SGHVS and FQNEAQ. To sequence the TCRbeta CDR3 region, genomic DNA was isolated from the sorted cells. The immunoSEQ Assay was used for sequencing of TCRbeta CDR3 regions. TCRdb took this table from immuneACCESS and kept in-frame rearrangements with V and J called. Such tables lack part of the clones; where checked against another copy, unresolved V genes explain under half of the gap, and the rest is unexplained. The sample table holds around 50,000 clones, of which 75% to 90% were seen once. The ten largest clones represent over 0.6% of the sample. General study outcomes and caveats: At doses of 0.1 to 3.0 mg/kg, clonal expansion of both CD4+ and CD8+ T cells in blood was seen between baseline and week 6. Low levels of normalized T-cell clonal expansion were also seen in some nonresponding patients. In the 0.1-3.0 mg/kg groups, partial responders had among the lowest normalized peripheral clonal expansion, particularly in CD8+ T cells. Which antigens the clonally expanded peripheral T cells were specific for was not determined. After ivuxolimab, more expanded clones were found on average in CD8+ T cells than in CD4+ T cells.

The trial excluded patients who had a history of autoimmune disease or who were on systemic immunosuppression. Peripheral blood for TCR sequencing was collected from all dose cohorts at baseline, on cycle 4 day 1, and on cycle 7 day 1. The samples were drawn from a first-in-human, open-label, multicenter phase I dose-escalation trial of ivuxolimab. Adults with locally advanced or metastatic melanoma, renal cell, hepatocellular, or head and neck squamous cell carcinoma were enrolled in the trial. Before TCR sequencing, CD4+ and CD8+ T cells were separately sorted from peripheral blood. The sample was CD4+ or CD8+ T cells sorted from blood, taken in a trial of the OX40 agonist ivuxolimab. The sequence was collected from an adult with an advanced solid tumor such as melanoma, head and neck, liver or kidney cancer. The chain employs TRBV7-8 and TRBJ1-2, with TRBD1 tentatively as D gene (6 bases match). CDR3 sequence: CASSQQRGQFLDGYTF. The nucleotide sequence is TGTGCCAGCAGCCAACAACGTGGACAGTTTCTGGATGGCTACACCTTC. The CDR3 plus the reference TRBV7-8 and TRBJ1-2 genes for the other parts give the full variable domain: GAGVSQSPRYKVAKRGQDVALRCDPISGHVSLFWYQQALGQGPEFLTYFQNEAQLDKSGLPSDRFFAERPEGSVSTLKIQRTQQEDSAVYLCASSQQRGQFLDGYTFGSGTRLTVV.